This TCR beta chain was identified in a study of a mutant IDH1 vaccine in newly diagnosed glioma. Study overall: In weeks 1, 3, 5, 7, 11, 15, 19 and 23, patients were vaccinated. Patients arrived already treated with radiotherapy, temozolomide, or both, most having had both. Patients got their first vaccination 4-6 weeks after radiotherapy alone, or with temozolomide cycles.

Time point denoted: week 5, during vaccination. One vaccine dose held 300 ug of mutant IDH1 20-mer peptide and came with topical imiquimod. Turning to this clone: The antigen is not known.

Sequencing was performed with immunoSEQ multiplex PCR; in TCRdb, only in-frame clones are kept and a portion is missing. This repertoire shows approximately 24,000 clones, 77% found once; its top ten account for around 9%. Looked up from germline, CDR1 is GTSNPN and CDR2 is SVGIG (reference sequence). CDR3 size: 13 residues. Trimming cost V 5 bases and J 5 bases; bases outside gene matches: 6. General observations from the study: Pseudoprogression appeared independent of alterations in top peripheral clonotypes.

The receptor comes from a man aged 35 to 55 with glioma. The chain is built from TRBV30 and TRBJ1-1, with 9 bases that match TRBD1. The source material was PBMCs, sampled from a glioma patient whose treatment included an IDH1 peptide vaccine. CDR3 sequence: CAWLQGARTEAFF. Written as DNA, the CDR3 is TGTGCCTGGTTACAGGGGGCTAGAACTGAAGCTTTCTTT.